These 11 T cell receptor beta chains share one sample of origin, sequenced in a study of blood T cell repertoires in COVID-19. Method: immunoSEQ multiplex PCR; TCRdb's copy keeps in-frame clones and lacks some. This repertoire shows 250,000 or so clones, just over 85% found once; its top ten account for around 3%. Sequenced: peripheral blood. These receptors were collected from a young woman with active or convalescent COVID-19.

V is TRBV5-6 and J is TRBJ2-3; D is unclear. V lost 2 bases and J 5 bases, leaving 3 bases between the germline ends. The CDR3 has 11 amino acids. Per the germline V gene, CDR1 is SGHDT and CDR2 is YYEEEE. CDR3 residues: CASSFGDTQYF. The CDR3, as DNA: TGTGCCAGCAGCTTCGGAGATACGCAGTATTTT.

The rearrangement links TRBV11-3 to TRBJ1-6; TRBD1 aligns across 10 bases. Per the germline V gene, CDR1 is SGHNT and CDR2 is YENEEA. The CDR3 extends over 13 amino acids. Trimming cost V 8 bases and J 9 bases; bases outside gene matches: 4. CDR3 residues: CASARDRGSPLHF. The DNA for the CDR3 is TGTGCCAGCGCCAGGGACAGGGGTTCACCCCTCCACTTT.

The V call is TRBV5-1, the J call TRBJ2-5; possible D gene TRBD2, 5 bases. Germline V gene sequence: CDR1 SGHRS, CDR2 YFSETQ. The length of the CDR3 is 14 residues. The V end was cut by 7 bases, the J end by 2 bases, with 15 bases between. The CDR3 region has the DNA TGCGCCAGCGCCCACGGGATGGGGCAAGAGACCCAGTACTTC. Amino acids: CASAHGMGQETQYF.

The V gene is TRBV30, the J gene TRBJ2-7; D is undetermined. Germline V lookup: CDR1 GTSNPN, CDR2 SVGIG (reference sequence). V shed 3 bases and J shed 5 bases, with 14 bases lying between them. The CDR3 consists of 13 residues. CDR3 nucleotides: TGTGCCTGGAGAGCTCCCCCTAGTAACGAGCAGTACTTC. This encodes CAWRAPPSNEQYF.

V gene TRBV21-1 combines with J gene TRBJ1-3; the table's D call TRBD1 went unverified against the DNA. TRBV21-1 is a known pseudogene. This CDR3 is built from 16 residues. This CDR3 is CASSNVPGQIRNTIYF. CDR3 bases: TGTGCCAGCAGCAATGTGCCCGGACAGATACGAAACACCATATATTTT.

J is TRBJ1-2 and V is TRBV6-1; D possibly corresponds to TRBD1 (5 bases). CDR1 is MNHNS and CDR2 is SASEGT in the germline V gene. V lost 2 bases to trimming and J lost 5 bases, with 9 bases between them. The length of the CDR3 is 13 residues. DNA for the CDR3: TGTGCCAGCAGTGAAAGGGGTTGGTATGGCTACACCTTC. Translated, it gives CASSERGWYGYTF.

The genes are TRBV21-1 and TRBJ1-2; the D call TRBD1 from the table was never checked on the DNA. TRBV21-1 is noted as a pseudogene. The CDR3 loop spans 11 amino acids. Here the CDR3 DNA reads TGTGCCAGCAGCACGCAGTGGGGCTACACCTTC. It specifies CASSTQWGYTF.

The J gene is TRBJ1-2, the V gene TRBV5-1; D gene ambiguous. CDR3 size: 14 residues. The germline gives CDR1 SGHRS, CDR2 YFSETQ. V lost 3 bases to trimming and J lost 8 bases, with 17 bases between them. The CDR3 is CASSSTELIGGYTF. In DNA, the CDR3 is TGCGCCAGCAGCTCCACCGAACTAATCGGGGGCTACACCTTC.

This sequence joins TRBV2 and TRBJ1-2; 10 positions match TRBD1. Germline CDR1 reads SNHLY; CDR2 reads FYNNEI. There are 15 residues in the CDR3. J was trimmed by 2 bases and V by 7 bases; bases with no gene match: 7. Written as DNA, the CDR3 is TGTGCCAGCACACGCCGGGACAGGGGAAACTATGGCTACACCTTC. Translation gives CASTRRDRGNYGYTF.

About this clone: Its ends do not fully match the called genes, so a read error is possible. The chain employs TRBV5-6 and TRBJ1-6; D remains unclear. Per the germline V gene, CDR1 is SGHDT and CDR2 is YYEEEE. The CDR3 sequence is 11 residues long. The CDR3 DNA follows: TGTGCCAGCAGCTTGATACACCCCGCATACTTT. Its protein product is CASSLIHPAYF.

The genes are TRBV5-1 and TRBJ1-4; no clear D gene. This CDR3 spans 16 amino acids. Germline V gene data show CDR1 as SGHRS and CDR2 as YFSETQ. With 7 bases removed from V and 7 bases from J, the gap between germline ends came to 23 bases. The CDR3 bases are TGCGCCAGCGGCCCCGGGTTCACCCGGAGAAGTGAAAAACTGTTTTTT. It codes for CASGPGFTRRSEKLFF.